The 9 T cell receptor beta chains below were found in one sample sequenced in a study of cytomegalovirus exposure and HLA in healthy donors. The method was immunoSEQ multiplex PCR; TCRdb's version includes in-frame clones alone and lacks a portion of them. In the table there are some 170,000 clones, about 89% of which are singletons. Sequenced sample: PBMCs. All receptors derive from a man aged 18 to 35 in good health and CMV-seropositive.

The chain has TRBV7-8 and TRBJ2-1, with 7 bases lining up with TRBD1. Germline lookup yields CDR1 SGHVS and CDR2 FQNEAQ. The CDR3 consists of 13 residues. The V gene end was trimmed by 1 base and the J gene end by 11 bases; junction bases not matched to a gene: 5. The CDR3 here is CASSLEDRVKQFF. The CDR3 DNA follows: TGTGCCAGCAGCTTAGAAGACAGGGTCAAGCAGTTCTTC.

The chain combines TRBV23-1 with TRBJ2-4, with D perhaps TRBD1 (5 bases). Being an ORF, TRBV23-1 has a function that is uncertain. Trimming removed 6 bases from V and 1 base from J, with 13 bases in between. This CDR3 is built from 15 residues. The CDR3 region has the DNA TGCGCCAGCAGCCCCAGGGTAGGGGCCAAAAACATTCAGTACTTC. This gives the protein CASSPRVGAKNIQYF.

The J gene is TRBJ2-7, the V gene TRBV11-2, with 7 nucleotides matching TRBD2. CDR3 size: 14 residues. Germline trimming cut 4 bases from V and 0 bases from J; bases unmatched to any gene: 3. Germline CDR1 and CDR2: SGHAT and FQNNGV. CDR3 in DNA: TGTGCCAGCAGCTGGGAGCGGGGCTCCTACGAGCAGTACTTC. The encoded protein is CASSWERGSYEQYF.

This clone occurred a few times. The chain has TRBV5-3 and TRBJ1-6; a possible D gene is TRBD1 (6 bases). TRBV5-3 is filed as an ORF, its function uncertain. This CDR3 has 19 amino acids. Trimming left V 0 bases short and J 10 bases short, with 26 bases between. CDR3 DNA: TGTGCCAGAAGCTTGGTAAGGCCATCTTACCAACAGGGAAAATCACCCCTCCACTTT. Amino acids: CARSLVRPSYQQGKSPLHF.

This chain connects TRBV9 to TRBJ2-1; D perhaps matches TRBD1 (6 bases). This CDR3 comprises 14 residues. Trimming pared 2 bases from V and 1 base from J, leaving 7 bases between. The germline CDR1 and CDR2 sequences are SGDLS and YYNGEE. This chain's CDR3 is CASSVTGSYNEQFF. The CDR3 DNA is TGTGCCAGCAGCGTCACAGGGTCCTACAATGAGCAGTTCTTC.

This chain links TRBV11-1 with TRBJ2-5; TRBD2 aligns across 11 bases. CDR3 size: 18 residues. Per germline, CDR1 SGHAT and CDR2 FQDESV (reference sequence). J was trimmed by 0 bases and V by 4 bases; bases with no gene match: 10. CDR3 in amino acids: CASSSSLQLAGDQETQYF. In nucleotides, the CDR3 is TGTGCCAGCAGCTCCTCACTTCAACTAGCGGGGGACCAAGAGACCCAGTACTTC.

The V call is TRBV6-5, the J call TRBJ1-4, with 7 nucleotides matching TRBD1. Germline lookup yields CDR1 MNHEY and CDR2 SVGAGI. The V and J ends lost 3 bases and 7 bases, in that order; junction bases with no gene match: 8. CDR3 size: 15 residues. The CDR3: CASSYMGQRSEKLFF. For the CDR3, the DNA is TGTGCCAGCAGTTATATGGGACAGCGGAGTGAAAAACTGTTTTTT.

The chain recombines TRBV28 with TRBJ1-2, with D unclear. Germline CDR1 reads MDHEN; CDR2 reads SYDVKM. The V and J ends lost 3 bases and 8 bases respectively, with 16 bases between them. The CDR3 is 14 amino acids. The CDR3 bases are TGTGCCAGCAGTTTCTTTTGGCTTCTTGGCGGCTACACCTTC. Its translation is CASSFFWLLGGYTF.

This chain joins TRBV9 and TRBJ2-7; TRBD2 matches 7 bases. Per the germline V gene, CDR1 is SGDLS and CDR2 is YYNGEE. V lost 0 bases, J lost 0 bases, and 9 bases stayed unmatched. The CDR3 has 17 residues. The CDR3 region has the DNA TGTGCCAGCAGCGTAGGGGTTGGCGGGAGCTTCTCCTACGAGCAGTACTTC. Translation: CASSVGVGGSFSYEQYF.